This T cell receptor beta chain comes out of a study of response to subunit inactivated influenza vaccine. General observations from the study: Authors suggested seasonal influenza vaccinations each recruit few new T cells.

Concerning this clonotype: Its cognate antigen is unknown.

The CDR3 loop spans 16 amino acids. V lost 3 bases, J lost 0 bases, and 7 bases stayed unmatched. Germline CDR1 is SGHRS and CDR2 is YFSETQ. TCRdb recomputed calls from the RT-PCR reads with MiXCR, one row per CDR3 protein. This sample has over 800,000 distinct CDR3 sequences; 21% occur once, and the top ten carry roughly 10%. The V gene is TRBV5-1, the J gene TRBJ2-7; 9 positions agree with TRBD1. This clonotype originated in a middle-aged man who received an inactivated influenza vaccine. The sample was PBMCs from blood, taken 5 days after vaccination. The CDR3 bases are TGCGCCAGCAGCTCTGGAGTGGGACAGGGCTCCTACGAGCAGTACTTC. Amino acids: CASSSGVGQGSYEQYF.